This TCR beta chain was sequenced during a study of OX40 agonist ivuxolimab in advanced cancers. Per the germline V gene, CDR1 is SGHVS and CDR2 is FNYEAQ. The CDR3 has 18 residues. J was trimmed by 0 bases and V by 3 bases; bases with no gene match: 4. Data came from immunoSEQ multiplex PCR; TCRdb stores just in-frame clones and leaves some out. This table holds 90,000 to 100,000 clones, roughly 90% found once. Sequenced material: CD4+ or CD8+ T cells sorted from blood, taken in a trial of the OX40 agonist ivuxolimab. This receptor was taken from an adult with an advanced solid tumor such as melanoma, head and neck, liver or kidney cancer. The rearrangement links TRBV7-6 to TRBJ2-6, with 11 bases matching TRBD2. CDR3 region: CASSFGTSGTSGANVLTF. The CDR3 DNA reads as TGTGCCAGCAGCTTCGGGACTAGCGGTACCTCTGGGGCCAACGTCCTGACTTTC.